Listed below are T cell receptor beta chains from one sample, sequenced in a study of T cells in localized non-small cell lung cancer. The method was immunoSEQ multiplex PCR; TCRdb's version includes in-frame clones alone and lacks a portion of them. The sample records fewer than 100,000 clones, roughly 86% being singletons. Sequences were derived from peripheral blood, sampled before any cancer treatment. The receptors shown here come from a man aged 40-75 years with stage I squamous cell lung carcinoma. Each CDR3 is given with its conserved first and last residue. The order of the fields is D gene, J gene, V gene, clone size, CDR3 DNA, CDR3 protein. A D gene is named only where the DNA matches it firmly. Where a row states a size, it is once, few, many or the class of an expanded clone; other rows omit it.

TRBD2,TRBJ2-3,TRBV7-6,-,TGTGCCAGCAGCCCGAGACTAGCGCCCACAGATACGCAGTATTTT,CASSPRLAPTDTQYF
TRBD2,TRBJ2-1,TRBV5-4,-,TGTGCCAGCAGCTTGGATTCCGGGACTAGCGGTCAGGAGGAGTTCTTC,CASSLDSGTSGQEEFF
-,TRBJ2-4,TRBV5-1,-,TGCGCCAGCAGGTCAGCAGGAAACATTCAGTACTTC,CASRSAGNIQYF
TRBD2,TRBJ2-1,TRBV4-3,-,TGCGCCAGCAGCCAGGGACTAGCGGGGGGGCCTAGGGACAATGAGCAGTTCTTC,CASSQGLAGGPRDNEQFF
TRBD1,TRBJ1-1,TRBV10-1,few,TGCGCCAGCAGTGACAACAGGGGGACTGAAGCTTTCTTT,CASSDNRGTEAFF
TRBD1,TRBJ1-1,TRBV18,once,TGTGCCAGCTCACCCGGGACAGGGGGCACTGAAGCTTTCTTT,CASSPGTGGTEAFF
-,TRBJ2-2,TRBV11-3,-,TGTGCCAGCCTAAACACCGGGGAGCTGTTTTTT,CASLNTGELFF
-,TRBJ2-2,TRBV5-1,few,TGCGCCAGCAGCTTCTACCAGGGGAACACCGGGGAGCTGTTTTTT,CASSFYQGNTGELFF
TRBD1,TRBJ1-1,TRBV6-1,-,TGTGCCAGCAGTGCTACAGGGGGCTCGTGGACTGAAGCTTTCTTT,CASSATGGSWTEAFF
-,TRBJ2-7,TRBV19,once,TGTGCCAGTAGTACCGAGGACAGAAGCTACGAGCAGTACTTC,CASSTEDRSYEQYF
TRBD1,TRBJ2-2,TRBV2,-,TGTGCCACCCGACAGGGGGCGGCCGGGGAGCTGTTTTTT,CATRQGAAGELFF
TRBD1,TRBJ2-2,TRBV7-2,few,TGTGCCAGCAGCTCCCGACAGGGCGGCACCGGGGAGCTGTTTTTT,CASSSRQGGTGELFF